This record looks at one T cell receptor beta chain sequence and its context. In the original analysis: The assay estimated nucleated cells by amplifying reference gene primers. The table came from immunoSEQ multiplex PCR; TCRdb's copy has only in-frame clones and leaves some out. The V and J calls and clone size were taken over from that table, and D and trimming were inferred from the DNA. The sample contains some 260,000 clones, over 70% of which appear only once. This sample stems from a study of blood T cell repertoires in COVID-19. Overall study: Specimens from acute and convalescent COVID-19 originated in the United States, Italy and Spain. From T cells, B-cell-depleted T cells, or PBMCs came the material, which was cDNA or gDNA.

V was pared by 5 bases and J by 2 bases, with 6 bases between. The CDR3 runs 12 residues. Seattle patients were enrolled during active infection and followed longitudinally. The genes are TRBV12-3 or TRBV12-4 and TRBJ1-2, with D unresolved. Sample: peripheral blood. This sequence originates from a woman in her 70s with COVID-19, enrolled during active disease. The CDR3 reads CASSAINYGYTF. CDR3 nucleotides: TGTGCCAGCAGTGCGATCAACTATGGCTACACCTTC.